These 5 T cell receptor beta chains share one sample of origin, sequenced in a study of radiotherapy plus CTLA-4 blockade in lung cancer. Sequencing was performed with immunoSEQ multiplex PCR; in TCRdb, only in-frame clones are kept and a portion is missing. The sample lists about 110,000 clones; under 90% were seen once. The sample was peripheral blood, taken from a patient treated with radiotherapy plus ipilimumab. The origin of the receptors is a human donor with non-small cell lung cancer that progressed on radiotherapy plus ipilimumab. Some clones in this sample may be carry-over from other donors' samples.

The chain carries TRBV28 and TRBJ1-5, with D possibly matching TRBD1 (6 bases). Germline V gene lookup returns CDR1 MDHEN and CDR2 SYDVKM. V was cut by 5 bases and J by 0 bases, with 14 bases left in between. The CDR3 covers 16 residues. The CDR3 spells CASSPGVGYSNQPQHF. The CDR3 DNA sequence: TGTGCCAGCAGTCCAGGGGTAGGGTATAGCAATCAGCCCCAGCATTTT.

The J gene is TRBJ1-1, the V gene TRBV19; 7 nucleotides align to TRBD1. With 6 bases clipped from V and 4 bases from J, the junction kept 5 bases outside the gene matches. The CDR3 is 13 residues long. Per germline, CDR1 LNHDA and CDR2 SQIVND (reference sequence). This chain's CDR3 is CASRTRQGTEAFF. CDR3 coding DNA: TGTGCCAGTAGAACAAGACAGGGCACTGAAGCTTTCTTT.

V and J are TRBV6-5 and TRBJ1-5; no firm D call. The V gene's germline CDR1 is MNHEY and CDR2 SVGAGI. The CDR3 has 14 residues. V lost 5 bases and J 3 bases, leaving 11 bases between the germline ends. The CDR3 DNA is TGTGCCAGCAGTCCTCCGGGCCTCAATCAGCCCCAGCATTTT. Protein: CASSPPGLNQPQHF.

V usage is TRBV27 and J usage is TRBJ2-7, with D perhaps TRBD2 (5 bases). Germline CDR1 and CDR2: MNHEY and SMNVEV (reference sequence). V lost 2 bases to trimming and J lost 3 bases, with 17 bases between them. This CDR3 is built from 16 residues. The CDR3 protein is CASSLRSDSPNYEQYF. CDR3 in DNA: TGTGCCAGCAGTTTAAGATCGGACTCACCGAACTACGAGCAGTACTTC.

This rearrangement joins TRBV15 to TRBJ2-3, with a possible D match to TRBD1 (6 bases). Per germline, CDR1 LNHNV and CDR2 YYDKDF (reference sequence). The V end lost 5 bases, the J end lost 3 bases, and 21 bases lay between the germline ends. The CDR3 runs to 17 residues. The CDR3 is CATSLNRETLGTDTQYF. The CDR3 DNA reads TGTGCCACCAGCCTCAACAGGGAGACCTTAGGTACAGATACGCAGTATTTT.